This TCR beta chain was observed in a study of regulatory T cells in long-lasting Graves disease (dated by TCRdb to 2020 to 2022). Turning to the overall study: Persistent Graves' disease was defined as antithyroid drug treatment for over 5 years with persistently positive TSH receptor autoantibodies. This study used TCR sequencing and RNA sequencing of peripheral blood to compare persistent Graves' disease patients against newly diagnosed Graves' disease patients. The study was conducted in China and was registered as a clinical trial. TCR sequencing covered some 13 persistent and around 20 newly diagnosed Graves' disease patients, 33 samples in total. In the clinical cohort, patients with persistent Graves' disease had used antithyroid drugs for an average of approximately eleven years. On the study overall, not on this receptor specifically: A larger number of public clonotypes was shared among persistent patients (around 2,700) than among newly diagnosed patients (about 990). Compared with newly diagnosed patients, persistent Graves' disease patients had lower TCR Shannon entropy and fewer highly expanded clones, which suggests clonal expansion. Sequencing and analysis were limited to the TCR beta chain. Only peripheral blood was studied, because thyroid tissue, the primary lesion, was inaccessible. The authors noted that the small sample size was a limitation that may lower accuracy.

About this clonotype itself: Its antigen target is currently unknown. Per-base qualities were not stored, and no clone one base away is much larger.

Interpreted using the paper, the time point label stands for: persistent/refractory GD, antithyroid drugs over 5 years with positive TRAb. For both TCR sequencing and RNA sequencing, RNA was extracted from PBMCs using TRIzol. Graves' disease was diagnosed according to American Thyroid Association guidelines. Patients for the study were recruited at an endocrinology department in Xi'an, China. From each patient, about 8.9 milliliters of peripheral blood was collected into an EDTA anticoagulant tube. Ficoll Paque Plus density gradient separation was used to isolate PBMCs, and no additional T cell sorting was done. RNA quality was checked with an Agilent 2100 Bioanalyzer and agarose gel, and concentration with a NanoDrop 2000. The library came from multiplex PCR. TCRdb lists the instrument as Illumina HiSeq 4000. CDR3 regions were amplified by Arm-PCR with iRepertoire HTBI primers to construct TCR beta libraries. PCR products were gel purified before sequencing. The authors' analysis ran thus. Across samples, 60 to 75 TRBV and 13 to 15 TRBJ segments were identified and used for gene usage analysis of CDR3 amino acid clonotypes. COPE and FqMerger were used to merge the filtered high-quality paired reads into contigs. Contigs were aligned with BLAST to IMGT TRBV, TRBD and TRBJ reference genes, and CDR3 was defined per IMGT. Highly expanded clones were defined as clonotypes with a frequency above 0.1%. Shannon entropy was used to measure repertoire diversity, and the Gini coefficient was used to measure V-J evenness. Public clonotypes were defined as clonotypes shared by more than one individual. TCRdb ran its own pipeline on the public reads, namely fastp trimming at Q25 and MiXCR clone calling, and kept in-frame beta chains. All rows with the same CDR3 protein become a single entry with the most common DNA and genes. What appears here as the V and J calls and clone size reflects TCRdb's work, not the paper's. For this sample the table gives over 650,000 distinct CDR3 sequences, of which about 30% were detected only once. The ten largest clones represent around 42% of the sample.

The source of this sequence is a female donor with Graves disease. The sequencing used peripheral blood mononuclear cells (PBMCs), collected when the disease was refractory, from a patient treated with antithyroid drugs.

The DNA sequence is given as TGTGCCAGCTCACTAAGGGAGGCGGGGGACACTGAAGCTTTCTTT. It codes for CASSLREAGDTEAFF. The chain is assembled from TRBV18 and TRBJ1-1; D gene: possibly TRBD1, on 5 matching bases. The CDR3 runs 15 residues from the cysteine to the phenylalanine. Just the 45-base CDR3 DNA is kept, in frame starting at base 1. Per the germline V gene, KGHSH is the CDR1 and LQKENI is the CDR2. V loses 4 bases, J loses 3 bases, and the germline ends lie 15 bases apart. The full variable domain, completed from the reference TRBV18 and TRBJ1-1 proteins outside the CDR3, reads NAGVMQNPRHLVRRRGQEARLRCSPMKGHSHVYWYRQLPEEGLKFMVYLQKENIIDESGMPKERFSAEFPKEGPSILRIQQVVRGDSAAYFCASSLREAGDTEAFFGQGTRLTVV.